In its sample, the clone carrying this T cell receptor (beta chain) was seen a few times. Its cognate antigen is unknown. TCRdb's table, derived via immunoSEQ multiplex PCR, lists solely in-frame clones and lacks some. The sample includes 850 to 950 clones, 15% to 25% of them seen just once. Samples of adjacent lung (free of atypia) were collected at least 2 cm from the tumor margin. The entry originates in a study of T cells in localized non-small cell lung cancer. This CDR3 spans 15 amino acids. Germline V gene lookup returns CDR1 MNHGY and CDR2 SAAAGT. V was trimmed by 0 bases and J by 1 base, leaving 9 bases between them. Findings of the study overall: Higher adjacent-lung clonality was associated with shorter survival. Exceeding tumor, uninvolved adjacent lung had the highest T cell clonality. Only one tumor region was sequenced, so heterogeneity remains possible.

The sample here was normal lung tissue next to the tumor, taken before any cancer treatment. V gene TRBV6-8 combines with J gene TRBJ1-1, with unresolved D. The sequence came from a man between 40 and 69 years old with stage III lung adenocarcinoma. The CDR3 nucleotides read TGTGCCAGCAGTTACTCCTCCTTTGGGAACACTGAAGCTTTCTTT. This sequence encodes CASSYSSFGNTEAFF.